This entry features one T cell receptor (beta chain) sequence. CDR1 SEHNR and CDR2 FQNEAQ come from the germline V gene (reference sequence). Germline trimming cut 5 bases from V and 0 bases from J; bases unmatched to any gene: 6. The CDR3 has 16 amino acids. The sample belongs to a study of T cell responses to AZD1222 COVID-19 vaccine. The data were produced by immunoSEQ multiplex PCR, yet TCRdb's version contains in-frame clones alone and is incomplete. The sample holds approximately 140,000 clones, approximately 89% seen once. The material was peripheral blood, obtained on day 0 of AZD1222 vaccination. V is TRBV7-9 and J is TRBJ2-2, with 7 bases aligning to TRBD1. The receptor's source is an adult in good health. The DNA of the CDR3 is TGTGCCAGCAGCGCCAGACAGGGAGCGAACACCGGGGAGCTGTTTTTT. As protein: CASSARQGANTGELFF.